These 26 T cell receptor beta chains came from one sample sequenced in a study of CD8 T cells in ankylosing spondylitis (dated by TCRdb to 2016 to 2017). The library relied on 5' RACE. Reads for this sample came from an Illumina HiSeq 2500. TCRdb applied fastp at Q25 and MiXCR to the public reads, then kept only in-frame beta chains. Duplicate CDR3 protein sequences are folded into a single record with the most common DNA and genes. The sample includes some 140,000 distinct CDR3 sequences, with about 7% observed a single time. The leading ten clones occupy under 15% of the sample. Sequencing input: blood, either unsorted or a sorted T cell fraction (not recorded which). These receptors were taken from a female donor with ankylosing spondylitis or in good health (not recorded which).

This clonotype was seen ten or more times. The chain recombines TRBV4-1 with TRBJ1-5; D may be TRBD1 (6 bases). V was shortened by 3 bases and J by 2 bases, with 14 bases between the two germline ends. Germline lookup yields CDR1 MGHRA and CDR2 YSYEKL. This CDR3 spans 16 amino acids. Here the CDR3 reads CASSQGRGARNQPQHF. CDR3 sequence (DNA): TGCGCCAGCAGCCAGGGGAGGGGGGCTCGCAATCAGCCCCAGCATTTT.

This clonotype was seen repeatedly, ten times or more. The chain employs TRBV7-2 and TRBJ1-1; no firm D call. Germline lookup yields CDR1 SGHTA and CDR2 FQGNSA. The CDR3 has 12 amino acids. V was pared by 5 bases and J by 4 bases, with 8 bases between. CDR3 sequence (DNA): TGTGCCAGCAGCATATGGGGCACTGAAGCTTTCTTT. Translation: CASSIWGTEAFF.

This clonotype was counted only a few times. V is TRBV29-1 and J is TRBJ1-1, with D tentatively TRBD1 (6 bases). This CDR3 spans 12 amino acids. With 7 bases removed from V and 1 base from J, the gap between germline ends came to 10 bases. Per the germline V gene, CDR1 is SQVTM and CDR2 is ANQGSEA. The CDR3 region has the DNA TGCAGCGCGGGACATACGAACACTGAAGCTTTCTTT. It codes for CSAGHTNTEAFF.

The sample holds many counts of this clonotype. This chain links TRBV20-1 with TRBJ1-5; perhaps TRBD1 as D (6 bases). Trimming pared 3 bases from V and 1 base from J, leaving 16 bases between. This CDR3 region has 16 residues. CDR1 DFQATT and CDR2 SNEGSKA come from the germline V gene (reference sequence). The chain's CDR3 is CSASYPGVWSNQPQHF. The CDR3 nucleotides read TGCAGTGCTAGCTATCCAGGGGTTTGGAGCAATCAGCCCCAGCATTTT.

The chain employs TRBV4-1 and TRBJ1-1, with 8 bases aligning to TRBD1. Unmatched junction bases numbered 7, after V lost 0 bases and J lost 7 bases. Germline V CDR1 and CDR2: MGHRA, YSYEKL. The CDR3 extends over 15 amino acids. The CDR3 reads CASSQDRTGKIEAFF. The CDR3 DNA reads TGCGCCAGCAGCCAAGATAGGACAGGGAAGATTGAAGCTTTCTTT.

This clonotype was observed a few times. CDR3 region: CASSVNGNYGYTF. Written as DNA, the CDR3 is TGTGCCAGCAGCGTAAACGGTAACTATGGCTACACCTTC. The chain uses TRBV9 and TRBJ1-2; D uncertain. This CDR3 comprises 13 residues. Germline V gene sequence: CDR1 SGDLS, CDR2 YYNGEE. The V end was cut by 1 base, the J end by 1 base, with 5 bases between.

This clonotype has at least ten counts. The gene calls are TRBV28 and TRBJ2-1; TRBD2 might be the D (6 bases). Trimming took 5 bases from V and 5 from J, leaving 19 bases between them. The CDR3 totals 16 residues. Germline V gene sequence: CDR1 MDHEN, CDR2 SYDVKM. Written as DNA, the CDR3 is TGTGCCAGCAGTACCGGGACTGCGATGGGCCACAATGAGCAGTTCTTC. This codes for CASSTGTAMGHNEQFF.

This clonotype was detected many times. This chain links TRBV6-5 with TRBJ2-3, with no clear D. V lost 1 base to trimming and J lost 1 base, with 3 bases between them. Germline CDR1 MNHEY, CDR2 SVGAGI. This CDR3 is 13 amino acids long. The DNA for the CDR3 is TGTGCCAGCAGTTACTTGGGCACAGATACGCAGTATTTT. Translated, it gives CASSYLGTDTQYF.

This clonotype was seen many times. The V gene is TRBV11-2, the J gene TRBJ1-2, with D possibly matching TRBD1 (5 bases). Trimming shortened V by 7 bases and J by 7 bases, and 19 bases separated the two germline ends. Germline V CDR1 and CDR2: SGHAT, FQNNGV. The CDR3 covers 14 residues. The CDR3 loop reads CASTPQGISFGYTF. In nucleotides, the CDR3 is TGTGCCAGCACCCCCCAGGGAATAAGCTTTGGCTACACCTTC.

The table lists this clonotype with many counts. This chain uses TRBV19 with TRBJ1-6; TRBD1 agrees at 9 bases. The CDR3 contains 14 residues. CDR1 is LNHDA, CDR2 SQIVND, per germline (reference sequence). Losses at the gene ends were 8 bases for V and 7 bases for J; bases not matched to a gene: 6. The CDR3 DNA reads TGTGCCAGTGGATACAGGGGGCACAATTCACCCCTCCACTTT. Encoded protein: CASGYRGHNSPLHF.

The chain has TRBV5-6 and TRBJ1-1; D not resolved. The CDR3 is made up of 16 amino acids. Trimming removed 4 bases at V and 1 base at J, with 17 bases between. CDR1 is SGHDT, CDR2 YYEEEE, per germline. The CDR3: CASSHLLQQANTEAFF. In DNA, the CDR3 is TGTGCCAGCAGCCACCTTCTTCAGCAGGCGAACACTGAAGCTTTCTTT.

This clonotype was seen at least ten times. The chain couples TRBV29-1 to TRBJ1-5, with TRBD1 identical over 7 bases. The CDR3 is 13 amino acids. The V gene's germline CDR1 is SQVTM and CDR2 ANQGSEA. After removal of 4 bases from V and 5 bases from J, the junction contained 5 bases not matched to a gene. Written as DNA, the CDR3 is TGCAGCGTTGGGCAGGGGGTGGATCAGCCCCAGCATTTT. This translates into CSVGQGVDQPQHF. The full variable domain, completed using reference TRBV29-1 and TRBJ1-5, is SAVISQKPSRDICQRGTSLTIQCQVDSQVTMMFWYRQQPGQSLTLIATANQGSEATYESGFVIDKFPISRPNLTFSTLTVSNMSPEDSSIYLCSVGQGVDQPQHFGDGTRLSIL.

This clonotype was detected many times. The rearrangement uses TRBV12-3 or TRBV12-4 and TRBJ2-1, with 10 bases matching TRBD2. The length of the CDR3 is 17 residues. The junction had 7 bases not matched to a gene; V was cut back by 5 bases and J by 0 bases. CDR3 sequence (DNA): TGTGCCAGCAGTCGCTCTAGCGGGGGCCGCTCCTACAATGAGCAGTTCTTC. Translated, it gives CASSRSSGGRSYNEQFF.

The chain combines TRBV28 with TRBJ1-1; the D gene is possibly TRBD1 (5 bases). From germline, CDR1 is MDHEN and CDR2 SYDVKM. This CDR3 contains 11 residues. V lost 6 bases and J lost 10, with 12 bases in between. DNA of the CDR3: TGTGCCAGCAGCCATGTAGGGGTAGCTTTCTTT. This codes for CASSHVGVAFF.

This clonotype showed up many times. V is TRBV5-1 and J is TRBJ2-1; D perhaps matches TRBD1 (6 bases). V was clipped by 0 bases and J by 0 bases, with 7 bases between them. The CDR3 covers 15 residues. The germline V gene encodes CDR1 SGHRS and CDR2 YFSETQ. CDR3: CASSLDRASYNEQFF. Here the CDR3 DNA reads TGCGCCAGCAGCTTGGACAGGGCCTCCTACAATGAGCAGTTCTTC.

This clonotype was seen ten or more times. V gene TRBV18 combines with J gene TRBJ2-1; a possible D gene is TRBD2 (6 bases). The length of the CDR3 is 15 residues. Trimming pared 3 bases from V and 4 bases from J, leaving 13 bases between. Germline loops: CDR1 KGHSH, CDR2 LQKENI. DNA for the CDR3: TGTGCCAGCTCACCGGGGACTCTCCGGTACAATGAGCAGTTCTTC. It translates to CASSPGTLRYNEQFF.

In its sample, this clonotype was seen many times. V usage is TRBV3-1 and J usage is TRBJ1-1; D remains unclear. CDR3 length: 13 residues. Germline lookup yields CDR1 LGHDT and CDR2 YNNKEL (reference sequence). The germline V and J ends were trimmed by 4 bases and 3 bases, with 9 bases remaining between them. The DNA of the CDR3 is TGTGCCAGCAGCCCAGAAGGTGACACTGAAGCTTTCTTT. Protein sequence: CASSPEGDTEAFF.

This clonotype was picked up many times. This chain joins TRBV3-1 and TRBJ2-1; 10 bases align to TRBD2. The CDR3 is 15 amino acids. J lost 5 bases, V lost 4 bases, and 5 bases had no gene match. Germline assignment: CDR1 LGHDT and CDR2 YNNKEL (reference sequence). CDR3 coding DNA: TGTGCCAGCAGCCTTAGCGGGGGGCCAAACAATGAGCAGTTCTTC. As protein: CASSLSGGPNNEQFF.

A remark on this clonotype: One base away lies a much larger clone, so this may be a sequencing read error. The J gene is TRBJ1-4, the V gene TRBV5-8; D not certain. Deletions cut 4 bases from V and 0 bases from J, with 13 bases between. Germline CDR1 SGHTS, CDR2 YDEGEE. The CDR3 totals 16 residues. The CDR3 loop reads CASSDPTGATNEKLFF. Written as DNA, the CDR3 is TGTGCCAGCAGCGATCCGACCGGTGCAACTAATGAAAAACTGTTTTTT.

This clonotype occurred many times. V is TRBV29-1 and J is TRBJ2-3; weak D call: TRBD2 (6 bases). Germline CDR1 is SQVTM and CDR2 is ANQGSEA. The CDR3 runs to 13 residues. The V and J ends lost 0 bases and 5 bases respectively, with 9 bases between them. CDR3 DNA: TGCAGCGTTGAAGATAGGCGGGAAGATACGCAGTATTTT. Amino acids: CSVEDRREDTQYF.

There are many counts of this clonotype. This rearrangement joins TRBV11-2 to TRBJ2-7; no clear D gene. Germline CDR1 SGHAT, CDR2 FQNNGV. CDR3 length equals 11 residues. Between the trimmed V and J ends, which lost 2 bases and 5 bases, there was a span of 4 bases. CDR3: CASSLNDEQYF. CDR3 in DNA: TGTGCCAGCAGCTTAAATGACGAGCAGTACTTC.

This clonotype was seen ten or more times. This sequence joins TRBV5-1 and TRBJ1-2; tentatively, D is TRBD1 (6 bases). The germline V gene has CDR1 SGHRS and CDR2 YFSETQ. Trimming left V 3 bases short and J 5 bases short, with 11 bases between. The CDR3 runs to 13 residues. CDR3 coding DNA: TGCGCCAGCAGCTCCAGGGGTGATTATGGCTACACCTTC. This sequence encodes CASSSRGDYGYTF. The variable domain in full, completed from reference TRBV5-1 and TRBJ1-2, reads KAGVTQTPRYLIKTRGQQVTLSCSPISGHRSVSWYQQTPGQGLQFLFEYFSETQRNKGNFPGRFSGRQFSNSRSEMNVSTLELGDSALYLCASSSRGDYGYTFGSGTRLTVV.

This clonotype was found many times. The gene calls are TRBV6-5 and TRBJ2-7; no clear D. Germline assignment: CDR1 MNHEY and CDR2 SVGAGI. Trimming took 0 bases from V and 7 from J, leaving 10 bases between them. There are 13 residues in the CDR3. The CDR3 DNA follows: TGTGCCAGCAGTTACTCGAGTGTGCTGGAGCAGTACTTC. Amino acids: CASSYSSVLEQYF.

The chain links TRBV7-9 to TRBJ2-1, with D perhaps given as TRBD1 or TRBD2 (5 bases each). The V gene's germline CDR1 is SEHNR and CDR2 FQNEAQ (reference sequence). V dropped 5 bases and J dropped 10 bases, with 15 bases sitting between them. The CDR3 covers 13 residues. The CDR3 protein is CASSRGYGDEQFF. The CDR3 DNA reads as TGTGCCAGCAGCCGTGGTTATGGGGACGAGCAGTTCTTC.

The table lists this clonotype with many counts. V usage is TRBV6-2 or TRBV6-3 and J usage is TRBJ1-5; 7 bases match TRBD1. CDR3 length: 13 amino acids. CDR1 is MNHEY, CDR2 SVGEGT, per germline. Unmatched junction bases numbered 2, after V lost 6 bases and J lost 3 bases. CDR3 sequence reads: CASRGTANQPQHF. The CDR3 DNA reads TGTGCCAGCAGGGGGACAGCCAATCAGCCCCAGCATTTT.

This clonotype has only a few counts. The chain links TRBV7-8 to TRBJ2-2, with D unclear. Germline loops: CDR1 SGHVS, CDR2 FQNEAQ. The CDR3 has 16 amino acids. Trimming took 4 bases from V and 2 from J, leaving 14 bases between them. This CDR3 reads CASSSPGGQNTGELFF. CDR3 DNA: TGTGCCAGCAGCTCGCCGGGTGGGCAAAACACCGGGGAGCTGTTTTTT.